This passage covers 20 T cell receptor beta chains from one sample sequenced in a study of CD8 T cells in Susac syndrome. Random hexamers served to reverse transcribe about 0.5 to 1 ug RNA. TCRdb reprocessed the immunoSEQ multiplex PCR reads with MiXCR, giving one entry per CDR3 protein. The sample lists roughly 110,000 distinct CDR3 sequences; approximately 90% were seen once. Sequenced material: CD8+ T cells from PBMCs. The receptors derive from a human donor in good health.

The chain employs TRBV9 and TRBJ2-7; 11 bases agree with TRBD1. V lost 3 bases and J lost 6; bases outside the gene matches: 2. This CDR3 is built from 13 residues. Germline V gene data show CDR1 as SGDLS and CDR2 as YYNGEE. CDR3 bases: TGTGCCAGCAGCGCCGGACAGGGGGCCGAGCAGTACTTC. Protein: CASSAGQGAEQYF.

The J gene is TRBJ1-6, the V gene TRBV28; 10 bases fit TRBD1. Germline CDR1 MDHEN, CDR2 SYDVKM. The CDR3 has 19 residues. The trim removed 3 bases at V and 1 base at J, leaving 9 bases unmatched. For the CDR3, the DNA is TGTGCCAGCAGTTTGGGCCGGGACAGGGGTTTTTCCTATAATTCACCCCTCCACTTT. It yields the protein CASSLGRDRGFSYNSPLHF. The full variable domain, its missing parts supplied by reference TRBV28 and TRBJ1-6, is DVKVTQSSRYLVKRTGEKVFLECVQDMDHENMFWYRQDPGLGLRLIYFSYDVKMKEKGDIPEGYSVSREKKERFSLILESASTNQTSMYLCASSLGRDRGFSYNSPLHFGNGTRLTVT.

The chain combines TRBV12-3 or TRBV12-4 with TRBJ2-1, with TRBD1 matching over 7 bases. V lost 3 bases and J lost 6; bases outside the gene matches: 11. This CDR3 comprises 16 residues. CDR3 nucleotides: TGTGCCAGCAGTTTCAGCCACGGCAGGGGGTCCAATGAGCAGTTCTTC. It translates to CASSFSHGRGSNEQFF.

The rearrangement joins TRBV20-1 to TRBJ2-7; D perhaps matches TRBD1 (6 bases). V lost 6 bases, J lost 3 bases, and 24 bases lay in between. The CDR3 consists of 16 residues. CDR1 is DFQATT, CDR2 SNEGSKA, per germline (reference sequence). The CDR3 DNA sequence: TGCAGTGCAGGCGGGCAGGGGTTCATTCGGGACTACGAGCAGTACTTC. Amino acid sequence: CSAGGQGFIRDYEQYF.

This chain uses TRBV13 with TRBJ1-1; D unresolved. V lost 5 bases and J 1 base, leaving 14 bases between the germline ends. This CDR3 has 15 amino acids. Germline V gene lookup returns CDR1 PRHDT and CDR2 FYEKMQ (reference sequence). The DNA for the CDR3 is TGTGCCAGCAGCCCAGAACGGTGGGAGAACACTGAAGCTTTCTTT. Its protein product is CASSPERWENTEAFF.

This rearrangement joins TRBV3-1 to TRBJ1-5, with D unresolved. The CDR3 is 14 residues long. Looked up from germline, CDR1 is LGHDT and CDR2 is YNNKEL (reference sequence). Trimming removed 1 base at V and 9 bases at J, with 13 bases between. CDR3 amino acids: CASSQASAGRPQHF. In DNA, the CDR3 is TGTGCCAGCAGCCAAGCGAGCGCCGGTCGGCCCCAGCATTTT. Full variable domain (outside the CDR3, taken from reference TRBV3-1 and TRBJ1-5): DTAVSQTPKYLVTQMGNDKSIKCEQNLGHDTMYWYKQDSKKFLKIMFSYNNKELIINETVPNRFSPKSPDKAHLNLHINSLELGDSAVYFCASSQASAGRPQHFGDGTRLSIL.

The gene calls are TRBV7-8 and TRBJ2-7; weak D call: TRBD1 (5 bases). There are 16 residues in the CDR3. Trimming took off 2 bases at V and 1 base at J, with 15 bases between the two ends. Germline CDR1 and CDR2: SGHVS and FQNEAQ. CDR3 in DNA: TGTGCCAGCAGCTTAAACGTCAGGGCCTTTTCCTACGAGCAGTACTTC. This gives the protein CASSLNVRAFSYEQYF.

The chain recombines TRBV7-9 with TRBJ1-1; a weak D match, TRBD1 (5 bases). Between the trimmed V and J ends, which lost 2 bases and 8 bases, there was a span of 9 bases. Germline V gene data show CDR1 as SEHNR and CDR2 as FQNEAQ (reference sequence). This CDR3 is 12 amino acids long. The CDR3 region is CASSLSGNEAFF. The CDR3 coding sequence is TGTGCCAGCAGCTTATCAGGGAACGAAGCTTTCTTT.

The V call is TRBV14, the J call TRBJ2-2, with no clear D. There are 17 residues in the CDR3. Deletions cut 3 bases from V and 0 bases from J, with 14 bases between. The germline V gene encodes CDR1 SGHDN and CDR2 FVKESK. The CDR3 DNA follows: TGTGCCAGCAGCCAGCTCCTGGCGTTCTCGAACACCGGGGAGCTGTTTTTT. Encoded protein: CASSQLLAFSNTGELFF. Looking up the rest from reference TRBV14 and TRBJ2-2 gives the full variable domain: EAGVTQFPSHSVIEKGQTVTLRCDPISGHDNLYWYRRVMGKEIKFLLHFVKESKQDESGMPNNRFLAERTGGTYSTLKVQPAELEDSGVYFCASSQLLAFSNTGELFFGEGSRLTVL.

DNA for the CDR3: TGCAGCGGACTCGCGGCAGGTTACACTGAAGCTTTCTTT. Its translation is CSGLAAGYTEAFF. The V and J genes are TRBV29-1 and TRBJ1-1; D unclear. The CDR3 runs to 13 residues. The germline CDR1 and CDR2 sequences are SQVTM and ANQGSEA. With 7 bases removed from V and 3 bases from J, the gap between germline ends came to 15 bases.

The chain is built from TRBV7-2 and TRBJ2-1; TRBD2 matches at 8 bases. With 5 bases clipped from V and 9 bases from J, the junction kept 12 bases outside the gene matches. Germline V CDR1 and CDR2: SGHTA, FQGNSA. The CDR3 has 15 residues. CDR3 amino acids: CASSPAGSGIGEQFF. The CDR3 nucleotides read TGTGCCAGCAGCCCTGCAGGTAGCGGGATTGGTGAGCAGTTCTTC.

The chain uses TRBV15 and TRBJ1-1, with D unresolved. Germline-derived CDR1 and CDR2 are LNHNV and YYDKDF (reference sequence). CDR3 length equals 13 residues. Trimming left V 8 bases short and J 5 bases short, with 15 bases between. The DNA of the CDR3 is TGTGCCACCCGCTCCTCCGGGGAAACTGAAGCTTTCTTT. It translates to CATRSSGETEAFF.

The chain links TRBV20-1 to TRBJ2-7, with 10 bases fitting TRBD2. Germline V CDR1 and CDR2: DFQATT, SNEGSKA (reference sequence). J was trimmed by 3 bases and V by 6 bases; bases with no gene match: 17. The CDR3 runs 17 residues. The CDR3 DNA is TGCAGTGCCCGCCCGCTAGCGGGAGACGCCTTTTACTACGAGCAGTACTTC. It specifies CSARPLAGDAFYYEQYF.

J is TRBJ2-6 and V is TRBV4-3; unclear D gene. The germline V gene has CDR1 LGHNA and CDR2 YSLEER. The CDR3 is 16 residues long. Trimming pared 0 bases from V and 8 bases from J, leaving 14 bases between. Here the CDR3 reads CASSQDSNLCSNVLTF. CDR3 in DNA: TGCGCCAGCAGCCAAGATAGCAATCTGTGTTCCAACGTCCTGACTTTC.

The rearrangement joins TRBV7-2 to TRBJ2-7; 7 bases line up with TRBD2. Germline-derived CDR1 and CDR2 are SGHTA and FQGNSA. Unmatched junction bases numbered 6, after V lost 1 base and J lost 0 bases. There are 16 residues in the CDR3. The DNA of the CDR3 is TGTGCCAGCAGCTTAGATGCTAGCGGTTCCTCCTACGAGCAGTACTTC. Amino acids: CASSLDASGSSYEQYF.

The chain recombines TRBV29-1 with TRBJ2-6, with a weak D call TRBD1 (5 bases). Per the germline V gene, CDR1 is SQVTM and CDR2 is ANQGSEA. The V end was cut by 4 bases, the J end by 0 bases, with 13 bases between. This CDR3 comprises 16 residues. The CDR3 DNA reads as TGCAGCGTTGTCAAGGACACGTACTCTGGGGCCAACGTCCTGACTTTC. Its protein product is CSVVKDTYSGANVLTF. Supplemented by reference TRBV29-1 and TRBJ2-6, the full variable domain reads SAVISQKPSRDICQRGTSLTIQCQVDSQVTMMFWYRQQPGQSLTLIATANQGSEATYESGFVIDKFPISRPNLTFSTLTVSNMSPEDSSIYLCSVVKDTYSGANVLTFGAGSRLTVL.

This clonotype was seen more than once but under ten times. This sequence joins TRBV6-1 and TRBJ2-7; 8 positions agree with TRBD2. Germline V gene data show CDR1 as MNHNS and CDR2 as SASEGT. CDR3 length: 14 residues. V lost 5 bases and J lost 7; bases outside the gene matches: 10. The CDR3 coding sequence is TGTGCCAGCAGTTCGGTAGCGGGGACGGGGGAGCAGTACTTC. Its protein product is CASSSVAGTGEQYF.

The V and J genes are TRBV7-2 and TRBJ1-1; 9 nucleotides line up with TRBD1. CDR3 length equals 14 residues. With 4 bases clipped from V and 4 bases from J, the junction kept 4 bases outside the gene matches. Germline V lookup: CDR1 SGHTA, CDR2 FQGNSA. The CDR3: CASSSGQGTTEAFF. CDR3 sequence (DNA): TGTGCCAGCAGCTCTGGACAGGGGACCACTGAAGCTTTCTTT.

The CDR3 nucleotides are TGCAGCGCCATCGGCTCCGGGACTAGCGGAAGCAATGAGCAGTTCTTC. Protein: CSAIGSGTSGSNEQFF. The chain uses TRBV29-1 and TRBJ2-1; 11 bases align to TRBD2. Germline V lookup: CDR1 SQVTM, CDR2 ANQGSEA. The V segment lost 7 bases and the J segment 6 bases; nucleotides outside the gene matches: 14. This CDR3 contains 16 residues.

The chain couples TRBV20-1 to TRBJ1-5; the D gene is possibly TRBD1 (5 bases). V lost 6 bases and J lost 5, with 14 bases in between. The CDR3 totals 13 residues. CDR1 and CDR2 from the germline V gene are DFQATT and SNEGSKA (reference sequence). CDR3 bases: TGCAGTGCGAACAAAGGGGTCGATCAGCCCCAGCATTTT. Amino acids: CSANKGVDQPQHF.